These 22 T cell receptor beta chains share one sample of origin, sequenced in a study of cytomegalovirus exposure and HLA in healthy donors. Use of 60 Vbeta and 13 Jbeta primers characterized the PCR. Data came from immunoSEQ multiplex PCR; TCRdb stores just in-frame clones and leaves some out. The repertoire holds some 130,000 clones, with 70% to 80% as singletons. The source material was PBMCs. These receptors were taken from a middle-aged man in good health and CMV-seropositive.

Only a few counts were recorded for this clone. The chain has TRBV7-8 and TRBJ1-5; tentatively, D is TRBD1 (5 bases). The ends were cut back, 5 bases at V and 4 bases at J, with 12 bases in the middle. This CDR3 spans 14 amino acids. CDR1 and CDR2 (germline): SGHVS, FQNEAQ. This chain's CDR3 is CASSERGLNQPQHF. CDR3 in DNA: TGTGCCAGCAGCGAAAGGGGCCTGAATCAGCCCCAGCATTTT.

This clone was detected a few times. The chain links TRBV29-1 to TRBJ2-1; TRBD2 matches at 7 bases. V shed 2 bases, J shed 4 bases, and the junction held 5 bases outside the gene matches. The CDR3 extends over 14 amino acids. Germline CDR1 is SQVTM and CDR2 is ANQGSEA. CDR3 in DNA: TGCAGCGTTGAAACACTAGCGAAATACAATGAGCAGTTCTTC. Amino acids: CSVETLAKYNEQFF.

The chain carries TRBV5-4 and TRBJ1-2, with unresolved D. Germline V CDR1 and CDR2: SGHNT, YYREEE (reference sequence). V was trimmed by 0 bases and J by 8 bases, leaving 8 bases between them. This CDR3 comprises 12 residues. CDR3 bases: TGTGCCAGCAGCTTGGACGGGAACGGCTACACCTTC. Translating gives CASSLDGNGYTF.

J is TRBJ2-7 and V is TRBV27; 8 bases are a match to TRBD2. The CDR3 covers 16 residues. V was pared by 6 bases and J by 3 bases, with 13 bases of the junction left unmatched. The germline gives CDR1 MNHEY, CDR2 SMNVEV (reference sequence). The CDR3 is CASSPSGGDYSYEQYF. The CDR3, as DNA: TGTGCCAGCAGCCCCAGCGGGGGAGATTATAGCTACGAGCAGTACTTC.

V and J are TRBV6-6 and TRBJ1-2; TRBD1 aligns across 10 bases. The germline CDR1 and CDR2 sequences are MNHNY and SVGAGI (reference sequence). The trim removed 5 bases at V and 6 bases at J, leaving 0 bases unmatched. This CDR3 has 12 amino acids. DNA for the CDR3: TGTGCCAGCAGTGGGACAGGGGATGGCTACACCTTC. Translated: CASSGTGDGYTF.

The gene calls are TRBV28 and TRBJ2-7, with D maybe TRBD2 (6 bases). Germline V CDR1 and CDR2: MDHEN, SYDVKM. Deletions cut 4 bases from V and 4 bases from J, with 17 bases between. CDR3 size: 15 residues. The CDR3 DNA sequence: TGTGCCAGCAGTTCCCGGGACTGGATGCGTTACGAGCAGTACTTC. Its protein product is CASSSRDWMRYEQYF.

The chain has TRBV7-9 and TRBJ1-2; 7 bases agree with TRBD1. CDR1 and CDR2 from the germline V gene are SEHNR and FQNEAQ (reference sequence). The CDR3 extends over 15 amino acids. The V gene end was trimmed by 2 bases and the J gene end by 4 bases; junction bases not matched to a gene: 7. In nucleotides, the CDR3 is TGTGCCAGCAGCTTAAGGGAAGGGGGCGGCTATGGCTACACCTTC. Translation gives CASSLREGGGYGYTF.

The rearrangement links TRBV5-6 to TRBJ2-7, with 8 bases matching TRBD1. Per the germline V gene, CDR1 is SGHDT and CDR2 is YYEEEE. CDR3 length: 15 amino acids. V dropped 0 bases and J dropped 0; count of bases not matched to a gene: 2. CDR3 DNA: TGTGCCAGCAGCTTGGCCGGGACAGGCTCCTACGAGCAGTACTTC. It yields the protein CASSLAGTGSYEQYF.

In this sample, this clone turned up a few times. J is TRBJ2-7 and V is TRBV18, with 13 nucleotides matching TRBD2. The germline V gene encodes CDR1 KGHSH and CDR2 LQKENI. The CDR3 length is 18 residues. V gave up 2 bases and J gave up 0 bases; unmatched junction bases: 7. Written as DNA, the CDR3 is TGTGCCAGCTCACCAAGCGGGACTAGCGGGGCTAGCTCCTACGAGCAGTACTTC. It codes for CASSPSGTSGASSYEQYF.

V usage is TRBV19 and J usage is TRBJ1-5; D may be TRBD1 (5 bases). CDR3 length: 16 residues. Germline V gives CDR1 LNHDA, CDR2 SQIVND (reference sequence). Deletions cut 1 base from V and 7 bases from J, with 17 bases between. CDR3 bases: TGTGCCAGTAGTATAGCGGCGGGGGACTCGAGGCAGCCCCAGCATTTT. Translated, it gives CASSIAAGDSRQPQHF. The variable domain in full, with the rest retrieved from reference TRBV19 and TRBJ1-5, is DGGITQSPKYLFRKEGQNVTLSCEQNLNHDAMYWYRQDPGQGLRLIYYSQIVNDFQKGDIAEGYSVSREKKESFPLTVTSAQKNPTAFYLCASSIAAGDSRQPQHFGDGTRLSIL.

The CDR3 is CASGLPSREAFF. The CDR3 bases are TGTGCTAGTGGTTTGCCCTCGCGGGAAGCTTTCTTT. The chain couples TRBV12-5 to TRBJ1-1, with unresolved D. V shed 2 bases and J shed 8 bases, with 9 bases lying between them. The CDR3 sequence is 12 residues long. Germline assignment: CDR1 LGHNT and CDR2 FRNRAP.

V is TRBV5-8 and J is TRBJ2-3; the D gene is possibly TRBD2 (5 bases). This CDR3 contains 15 residues. V was trimmed by 0 bases and J by 2 bases, leaving 10 bases between them. The germline V gene encodes CDR1 SGHTS and CDR2 YDEGEE. As DNA, the CDR3 is TGTGCCAGCAGCTTGGCCCGGGGATACACAGATACGCAGTATTTT. Its translation: CASSLARGYTDTQYF.

V is TRBV20-1 and J is TRBJ2-5, with D unresolved. Germline V gene sequence: CDR1 DFQATT, CDR2 SNEGSKA (reference sequence). This CDR3 spans 11 amino acids. V dropped 3 bases and J dropped 8 bases, with 10 bases sitting between them. The CDR3 loop reads CSARLVDTQYF. The DNA of the CDR3 is TGCAGTGCTAGGCTAGTGGATACCCAGTACTTC.

This chain links TRBV6-1 with TRBJ2-7; D may be TRBD2 (5 bases). The CDR3 contains 12 residues. The V and J ends lost 4 bases and 4 bases respectively, with 8 bases between them. CDR1 MNHNS and CDR2 SASEGT come from the germline V gene. CDR3 nucleotides: TGTGCCAGCAGTGGTCTAGCTTACGAGCAGTACTTC. Protein: CASSGLAYEQYF.

The V call is TRBV7-9, the J call TRBJ2-7; the match to TRBD2 covers 8 bases. The germline V gene encodes CDR1 SEHNR and CDR2 FQNEAQ (reference sequence). This CDR3 region has 16 residues. V was clipped by 0 bases and J by 5 bases; unmatched bases: 9. CDR3 DNA: TGTGCCAGCAGCTTAGCGCGCGGGAGGACTTTCGACGAGCAGTACTTC. This translates into CASSLARGRTFDEQYF.

The gene calls are TRBV4-1 and TRBJ2-7; 10 bases align to TRBD2. The ends lost 3 bases at V and 2 bases at J; junction bases unmatched: 13. Germline CDR1 reads MGHRA; CDR2 reads YSYEKL. CDR3 size: 18 residues. The CDR3 coding sequence is TGCGCCAGCAGCCACCCCGGGGGAGCTAGCGGGAGAACCTACGAGCAGTACTTC. As protein: CASSHPGGASGRTYEQYF.

This chain connects TRBV28 to TRBJ2-5; the D gene is possibly TRBD2 (6 bases). The germline V gene has CDR1 MDHEN and CDR2 SYDVKM. V gave up 2 bases and J gave up 2 bases, with 9 bases separating them. The CDR3 covers 14 residues. CDR3 protein: CASSLAGPQETQYF. Here the CDR3 DNA reads TGTGCCAGCAGTTTAGCGGGACCGCAAGAGACCCAGTACTTC.

V usage is TRBV7-8 and J usage is TRBJ2-5, with D unclear. The germline V gene encodes CDR1 SGHVS and CDR2 FQNEAQ. CDR3 size: 16 residues. Trimming left V 0 bases short and J 1 base short, with 12 bases between. CDR3 in DNA: TGTGCCAGCAGCTTAGCCTTTTGGGCTTCCCAAGAGACCCAGTACTTC. It yields the protein CASSLAFWASQETQYF. Full variable domain (missing parts from reference TRBV7-8 and TRBJ2-5): GAGVSQSPRYKVAKRGQDVALRCDPISGHVSLFWYQQALGQGPEFLTYFQNEAQLDKSGLPSDRFFAERPEGSVSTLKIQRTQQEDSAVYLCASSLAFWASQETQYFGPGTRLLVL.

The chain is built from TRBV15 and TRBJ2-7; 10 nucleotides align to TRBD2. The CDR3 has 15 residues. CDR1 is LNHNV and CDR2 is YYDKDF in the germline V gene (reference sequence). V was pared by 0 bases and J by 6 bases, with 5 bases of the junction left unmatched. The CDR3 nucleotides are TGTGCCACCAGCAGAGATAGGGCTAGCGGGGGCGAGCAGTACTTC. Translating it yields CATSRDRASGGEQYF.

The chain joins TRBV4-1 to TRBJ2-5; the match to TRBD2 covers 10 bases. This CDR3 has 17 amino acids. Germline assignment: CDR1 MGHRA and CDR2 YSYEKL. Trimming took 4 bases from V and 2 from J; bases not matched to a gene: 10. CDR3 protein: CASSRRGQREGQETQYF. The CDR3 region has the DNA TGCGCCAGCAGCCGAAGGGGTCAGCGGGAGGGACAAGAGACCCAGTACTTC.

J is TRBJ2-6 and V is TRBV10-2; TRBD2 is a possible D gene (6 bases). V was shortened by 3 bases and J by 0 bases, with 21 bases between the two germline ends. This CDR3 contains 20 residues. Germline CDR1 and CDR2: WSHSY and SAAADI. The CDR3 DNA follows: TGCGCCAGCAGTGACCTAGGTAGCGGAGCATACCTCTCTGGGGCCAACGTCCTGACTTTC. Its protein product is CASSDLGSGAYLSGANVLTF.

V is TRBV11-3 and J is TRBJ2-1, with TRBD2 matching 10 bases. Losses at the gene ends were 2 bases for V and 8 bases for J; bases not matched to a gene: 9. Germline loops: CDR1 SGHNT, CDR2 YENEEA. The length of the CDR3 is 16 residues. Written as DNA, the CDR3 is TGTGCCAGCAGCTTAAGTGCTAGCGGGAGCCTTGATGAGCAGTTCTTC. Translated: CASSLSASGSLDEQFF. Variable domain in full (rest from reference TRBV11-3 and TRBJ2-1): EAGVVQSPRYKIIEKKQPVAFWCNPISGHNTLYWYLQNLGQGPELLIRYENEEAVDDSQLPKDRFSAERLKGVDSTLKIQPAELGDSAVYLCASSLSASGSLDEQFFGPGTRLTVL.